The 6 T cell receptor beta chains in this list originate from one sample, sequenced in a study of shared clonotypes between healthy human individuals. Here immunoSEQ multiplex PCR was the method, and the copy in TCRdb shows in-frame clones only, minus some. Altogether around 300,000 clones are present, around nine tenths being singletons, with the ten largest covering around 15%. The specimen was memory CD8+ T cells sorted from blood. Sample subset: CD45RO+ cells pooled with CCR7-negative TemRA cells. The receptors derive from a man between 18 and 35 years old in good health.

The chain recombines TRBV27 with TRBJ2-7; possibly TRBD1 for D (6 bases). Trimming pared 0 bases from V and 7 bases from J, leaving 19 bases between. CDR1 MNHEY and CDR2 SMNVEV come from the germline V gene (reference sequence). The CDR3 covers 16 residues. This CDR3 is CASSLSTGLGLGEQYF. The DNA for the CDR3 is TGTGCCAGCAGTTTATCGACAGGCCTGGGGTTGGGGGAGCAGTACTTC.

The chain uses TRBV5-6 and TRBJ1-2; D unresolved. This CDR3 region has 13 residues. Between the trimmed V and J ends, which lost 1 base and 8 bases, there was a span of 12 bases. Germline assignment: CDR1 SGHDT and CDR2 YYEEEE. The CDR3 bases are TGTGCCAGCAGCTTGACATTCCACTCCGGCTACACCTTC. It translates to CASSLTFHSGYTF.

This clone was counted between two and nine times. The chain carries TRBV9 and TRBJ1-1, with 8 bases lining up with TRBD1. The J segment lost 1 base and the V segment lost 0 bases, leaving 11 bases of the junction unmatched. The CDR3 is 18 residues long. Germline V CDR1 and CDR2: SGDLS, YYNGEE. CDR3 amino acids: CASSVGQGQGAPNTEAFF. The DNA of the CDR3 is TGTGCCAGCAGCGTAGGTCAGGGCCAGGGGGCGCCGAACACTGAAGCTTTCTTT.

The chain uses TRBV4-1 and TRBJ2-4; a weak D match, TRBD1 (6 bases). The CDR3 consists of 16 residues. V lost 4 bases to trimming and J lost 5 bases, with 18 bases between them. Germline-derived CDR1 and CDR2 are MGHRA and YSYEKL. This CDR3 reads CASSPPGVGQQNIQYF. DNA for the CDR3: TGCGCCAGCAGCCCACCAGGGGTCGGACAGCAAAACATTCAGTACTTC.

The V gene is TRBV6-1, the J gene TRBJ1-6; 7 positions match TRBD1. Germline V lookup: CDR1 MNHNS, CDR2 SASEGT. The CDR3 is made up of 11 amino acids. CDR3 in DNA: TGTTGTACAGGGGTTGAGTCACCCCTCCACTTT. Translation gives CCTGVESPLHF.

The J gene is TRBJ1-2, the V gene TRBV5-5, with no clear D. Germline values: CDR1 SGHKS, CDR2 YYEKEE (reference sequence). V was shortened by 0 bases and J by 4 bases, with 7 bases between the two germline ends. The CDR3 spans 13 residues. This chain's CDR3 is CASSLDAGYGYTF. Here the CDR3 DNA reads TGTGCCAGCAGCTTGGACGCTGGCTATGGCTACACCTTC.